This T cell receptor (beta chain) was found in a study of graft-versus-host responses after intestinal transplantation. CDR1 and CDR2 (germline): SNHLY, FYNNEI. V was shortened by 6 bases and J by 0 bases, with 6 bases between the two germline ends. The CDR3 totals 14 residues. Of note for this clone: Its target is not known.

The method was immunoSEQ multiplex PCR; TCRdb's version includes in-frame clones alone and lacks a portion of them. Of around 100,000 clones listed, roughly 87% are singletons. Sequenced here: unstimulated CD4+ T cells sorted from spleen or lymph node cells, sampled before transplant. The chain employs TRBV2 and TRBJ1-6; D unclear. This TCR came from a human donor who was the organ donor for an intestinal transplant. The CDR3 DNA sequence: TGTGCCAGCAGGGACCGCTCCTATAATTCACCCCTCCACTTT. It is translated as CASRDRSYNSPLHF.